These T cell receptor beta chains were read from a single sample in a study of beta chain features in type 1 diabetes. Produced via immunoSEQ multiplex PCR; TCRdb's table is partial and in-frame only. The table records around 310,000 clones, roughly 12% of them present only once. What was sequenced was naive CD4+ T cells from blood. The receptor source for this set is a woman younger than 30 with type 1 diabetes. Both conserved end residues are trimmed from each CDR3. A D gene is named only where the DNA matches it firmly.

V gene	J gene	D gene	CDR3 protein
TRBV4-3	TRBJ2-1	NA	ASSQEQGLLYNEQF
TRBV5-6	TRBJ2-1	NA	ASSLDSLASYNEQF
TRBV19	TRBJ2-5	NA	ASSALEAGQETQY
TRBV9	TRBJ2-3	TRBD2	ASSVGRLAGAIGTQY
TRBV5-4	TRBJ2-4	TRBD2	ASSFGEPGLAGDKNIQY
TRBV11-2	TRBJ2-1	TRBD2	ASSSSGMNEQF
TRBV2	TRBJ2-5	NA	ASSVDSQETQY
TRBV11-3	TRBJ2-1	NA	ASSLGGVNEQF
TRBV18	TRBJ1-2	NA	ASSPREGDYGYT
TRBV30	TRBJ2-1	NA	AWSRAGSSYNEQF
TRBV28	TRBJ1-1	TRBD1	ASSLPPTGGKDTEAF
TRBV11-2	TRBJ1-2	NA	ASSLTPRAGYT
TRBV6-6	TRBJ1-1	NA	ASTTGTEAF
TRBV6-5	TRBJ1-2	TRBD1	ASSRRGVPNYGYT
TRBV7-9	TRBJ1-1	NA	ASSRRVRNTEAF
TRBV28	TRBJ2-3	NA	ASSLGQNTDTQY
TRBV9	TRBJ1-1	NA	ASSSDADTEAF
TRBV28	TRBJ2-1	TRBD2	ASTTSASGYNEQF
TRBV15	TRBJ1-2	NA	ATSRDLSYGYT
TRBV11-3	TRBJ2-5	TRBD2	ASSPDWTSGRQETQY
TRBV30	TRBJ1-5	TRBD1	AWSDRGAQPQH
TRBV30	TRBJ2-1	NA	AWSVIHEQF
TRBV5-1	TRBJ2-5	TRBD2	ASSLGLAGGQETQY
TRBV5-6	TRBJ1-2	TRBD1	ASSFDRGGYT